The 13 T cell receptor beta chains presented below share a single source sample, sequenced in a study of cytomegalovirus exposure and HLA in healthy donors. The PCR contained 60 Vbeta and 13 Jbeta primers. Some clones are missing from TCRdb's copy, which holds only in-frame ones; the method was immunoSEQ multiplex PCR. The sample has roughly 100,000 clones, over 75% seen once. Source material: PBMCs. Source of these receptors: a man between 35 and 55 years old in good health and CMV-seropositive.

The chain employs TRBV5-1 and TRBJ2-5, with D possibly TRBD1 on 5 matching bases. This CDR3 comprises 16 residues. The V gene lost 0 bases and the J gene lost 4 bases, with 16 bases spanning the gap. The V gene's germline CDR1 is SGHRS and CDR2 YFSETQ. In nucleotides, the CDR3 is TGCGCCAGCAGCTTGGCAGGGATAGGGGTAAGAGAGACCCAGTACTTC. The encoded protein is CASSLAGIGVRETQYF.

The rearrangement uses TRBV6-5 and TRBJ2-5; 8 positions agree with TRBD1. V shed 6 bases and J 5 bases; nucleotides not matched to a gene: 5. From germline, CDR1 is MNHEY and CDR2 SVGAGI. The CDR3 loop spans 13 amino acids. The CDR3 sequence: CASSSRTGETQYF. CDR3 nucleotides: TGTGCCAGCAGCTCCCGGACAGGGGAGACCCAGTACTTC.

The V and J genes are TRBV19 and TRBJ1-2; D possibly corresponds to TRBD1 (6 bases). Per the germline V gene, CDR1 is LNHDA and CDR2 is SQIVND (reference sequence). V lost 6 bases, J lost 1 base, and 12 bases lay in between. The CDR3 is 14 residues long. CDR3 region: CASREQGDNYGYTF. DNA for the CDR3: TGTGCCAGTAGGGAACAGGGTGATAACTATGGCTACACCTTC.

This clone has only a few counts. V gene TRBV6-1 combines with J gene TRBJ1-2, with TRBD1 as a possible D gene (5 bases). This CDR3 has 16 amino acids. Germline CDR1 MNHNS, CDR2 SASEGT. With 3 bases removed from V and 4 bases from J, the gap between germline ends came to 18 bases. As DNA, the CDR3 is TGTGCCAGCAGTGATGTAGGACTACAGGCCTCCTATGGCTACACCTTC. Translated: CASSDVGLQASYGYTF.

The chain joins TRBV6-1 to TRBJ2-5; tentatively, D is TRBD2 (6 bases). The J call may be in error: the DNA end matches TRBJ2-7 better. The CDR3 is 15 residues long. Germline lookup yields CDR1 MNHNS and CDR2 SASEGT. CDR3 protein: CASSEPGEGIYEQYF. The DNA of the CDR3 is TGTGCCAGCAGTGAACCGGGAGAGGGGATTTACGAGCAGTACTTC.

This clone was seen more than once but under ten times. DNA of the CDR3: TGTGCCAGCAGGAATACAGGGGAGAGTGAAGCTTTCTTT. Its translation is CASRNTGESEAFF. The chain has TRBV6-5 and TRBJ1-1, with 7 bases aligning to TRBD1. The V gene's germline CDR1 is MNHEY and CDR2 SVGAGI. Germline trimming cut 6 bases from V and 7 bases from J; bases unmatched to any gene: 8. The CDR3 sequence is 13 residues long.

In regard to this clone: At the DNA level, this CDR3 is encoded by other sequences in the same sample as well. The rearrangement uses TRBV6-5 and TRBJ2-2; maybe TRBD1 (5 bases). There are 16 residues in the CDR3. With 0 bases removed from V and 1 base from J, the gap between germline ends came to 9 bases. Germline values: CDR1 MNHEY, CDR2 SVGAGI. In nucleotides, the CDR3 is TGTGCCAGCAGTTACTCAGAACAGGTGAACACCGGGGAGCTGTTTTTT. As protein: CASSYSEQVNTGELFF.

V usage is TRBV7-9 and J usage is TRBJ2-3; possible D gene TRBD1, 6 bases. The V gene lost 3 bases and the J gene lost 7 bases, with 8 bases spanning the gap. The CDR3 is 12 residues long. Germline V gene lookup returns CDR1 SEHNR and CDR2 FQNEAQ (reference sequence). The CDR3 sequence: CASSFRGNTQYF. Here the CDR3 DNA reads TGTGCCAGCAGCTTCAGGGGAAATACGCAGTATTTT.

This chain joins TRBV28 and TRBJ1-5; possibly TRBD1 for D (5 bases). CDR1 MDHEN and CDR2 SYDVKM come from the germline V gene. CDR3 length equals 16 residues. The V gene lost 3 bases and the J gene lost 1 base, with 13 bases spanning the gap. CDR3 amino acids: CASSFLGGGSNQPQHF. The CDR3 nucleotides are TGTGCCAGCAGTTTCCTGGGTGGGGGGAGCAATCAGCCCCAGCATTTT. The full variable domain, its missing parts supplied by reference TRBV28 and TRBJ1-5, is DVKVTQSSRYLVKRTGEKVFLECVQDMDHENMFWYRQDPGLGLRLIYFSYDVKMKEKGDIPEGYSVSREKKERFSLILESASTNQTSMYLCASSFLGGGSNQPQHFGDGTRLSIL.

This clone was seen only once. This rearrangement joins TRBV18 to TRBJ1-5; no definite D call. Trimming took 3 bases from V and 5 from J, leaving 8 bases between them. The CDR3 contains 13 residues. CDR1 and CDR2 from the germline V gene are KGHSH and LQKENI. DNA for the CDR3: TGTGCCAGCTCACCTGGGGAGGATCAGCCCCAGCATTTT. Residues: CASSPGEDQPQHF.

The genes are TRBV2 and TRBJ2-3; a possible D gene is TRBD1 (6 bases). V was clipped by 7 bases and J by 0 bases, with 11 bases between them. This CDR3 is built from 14 residues. CDR1 and CDR2 (germline): SNHLY, FYNNEI. The CDR3 is CASTTGSSTDTQYF. The CDR3 DNA reads as TGTGCCAGCACTACAGGGTCTAGCACAGATACGCAGTATTTT.

The chain carries TRBV6-1 and TRBJ2-3; D may be TRBD2 (7 bases). The ends were cut back, 5 bases at V and 4 bases at J, with 13 bases in the middle. Germline-derived CDR1 and CDR2 are MNHNS and SASEGT. The CDR3 is 14 amino acids. CDR3 sequence reads: CASSPGGRADTQYF. The DNA for the CDR3 is TGTGCCAGCAGTCCGGGGGGCCGGGCAGATACGCAGTATTTT.

This clone has only one observation. The chain recombines TRBV5-1 with TRBJ2-1; no clear D gene. The V end lost 0 bases, the J end lost 0 bases, and 7 bases lay between the germline ends. Germline loops: CDR1 SGHRS, CDR2 YFSETQ. This CDR3 region has 15 residues. DNA for the CDR3: TGCGCCAGCAGCTTGGTGGCAGACTCCTACAATGAGCAGTTCTTC. Its translation is CASSLVADSYNEQFF.